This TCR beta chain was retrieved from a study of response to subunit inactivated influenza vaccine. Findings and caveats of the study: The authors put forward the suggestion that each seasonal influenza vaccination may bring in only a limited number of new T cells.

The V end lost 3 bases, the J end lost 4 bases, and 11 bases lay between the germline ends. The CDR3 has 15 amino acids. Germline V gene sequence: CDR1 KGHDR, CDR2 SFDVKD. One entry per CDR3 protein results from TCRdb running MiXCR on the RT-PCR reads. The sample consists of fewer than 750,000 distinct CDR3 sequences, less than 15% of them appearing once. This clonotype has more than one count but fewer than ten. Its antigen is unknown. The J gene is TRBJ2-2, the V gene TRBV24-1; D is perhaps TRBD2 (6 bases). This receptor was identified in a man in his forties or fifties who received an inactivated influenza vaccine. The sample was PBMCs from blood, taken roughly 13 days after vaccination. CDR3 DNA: TGTGCCACCAGTGATCGGGACTCTTCCACCGGGGAGCTGTTTTTT. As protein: CATSDRDSSTGELFF.